These 7 T cell receptor beta chains were all obtained from the same sample, sequenced in a study of T cell responses to AZD1222 COVID-19 vaccine. Here immunoSEQ multiplex PCR was the method, and the copy in TCRdb shows in-frame clones only, minus some. The sample lists approximately 110,000 clones, around 92% occurring once. Here the sequenced sample was peripheral blood, taken on day 0 of AZD1222 vaccination. These receptors were collected from an adult in good health.

This clone showed up just a few times. The chain links TRBV14 to TRBJ1-6, with a tentative D call TRBD1 (5 bases). CDR1 is SGHDN, CDR2 FVKESK, per germline. The CDR3 is 13 amino acids. V was clipped by 7 bases and J by 4 bases, with 8 bases between them. The CDR3 spells CASTQGYNSPLHF. The CDR3 DNA follows: TGTGCCAGCACCCAGGGTTATAATTCACCCCTCCACTTT.

For the CDR3, the DNA is TGTGCCAGCCGCCCCGGGACAAATAATTCACCCCTCCACTTT. Its translation is CASRPGTNNSPLHF. The chain has TRBV27 and TRBJ1-6, with a possible D match to TRBD1 (6 bases). Between the trimmed V and J ends, which lost 8 bases and 5 bases, there was a span of 13 bases. CDR1 is MNHEY, CDR2 SMNVEV, per germline (reference sequence). The CDR3 has 14 residues.

This chain uses TRBV28 with TRBJ1-6, with TRBD1 matching 9 bases. Germline CDR1 is MDHEN and CDR2 is SYDVKM. The CDR3 extends over 16 amino acids. Losses at the gene ends were 3 bases for V and 10 bases for J; bases not matched to a gene: 10. CDR3 sequence (DNA): TGTGCCAGCAGTTTTGGGGGGACAGGGTCCGAATCACCCCTCCACTTT. It codes for CASSFGGTGSESPLHF. Full variable domain (outside the CDR3, taken from reference TRBV28 and TRBJ1-6): DVKVTQSSRYLVKRTGEKVFLECVQDMDHENMFWYRQDPGLGLRLIYFSYDVKMKEKGDIPEGYSVSREKKERFSLILESASTNQTSMYLCASSFGGTGSESPLHFGNGTRLTVT.

The genes are TRBV7-2 and TRBJ2-7; 10 bases map to TRBD1. This CDR3 is built from 15 residues. J was trimmed by 5 bases and V by 2 bases; bases with no gene match: 6. Germline V gene lookup returns CDR1 SGHTA and CDR2 FQGNSA. CDR3 coding DNA: TGTGCCAGCAGCTTACTTTTGACAGGGGGCGACGAGCAGTACTTC. It translates to CASSLLLTGGDEQYF.

The J gene is TRBJ2-2, the V gene TRBV6-4; 8 nucleotides match TRBD1. This CDR3 comprises 15 residues. CDR1 and CDR2 from the germline V gene are MRHNA and SNTAGT. V shed 6 bases, J shed 1 base, and the junction held 4 bases outside the gene matches. The CDR3 protein is CASSRGTGNTGELFF. CDR3 nucleotide sequence: TGTGCCAGCAGCCGCGGGACAGGGAACACCGGGGAGCTGTTTTTT.

The rearrangement joins TRBV2 to TRBJ1-1; D possibly corresponds to TRBD1 (5 bases). The CDR3 loop spans 13 amino acids. V lost 0 bases and J 3 bases, leaving 5 bases between the germline ends. Looked up from germline, CDR1 is SNHLY and CDR2 is FYNNEI. The CDR3 region is CASSEAGDTEAFF. The DNA of the CDR3 is TGTGCCAGCAGTGAAGCGGGGGACACTGAAGCTTTCTTT.

V usage is TRBV5-4 and J usage is TRBJ2-3; a possible D gene is TRBD1 (5 bases). The V end lost 3 bases, the J end lost 2 bases, and 16 bases lay between the germline ends. The CDR3 totals 16 residues. Germline V gene data show CDR1 as SGHNT and CDR2 as YYREEE (reference sequence). CDR3 in amino acids: CASSSQTAGPTDTQYF. CDR3 sequence (DNA): TGTGCCAGCAGCTCCCAAACTGCAGGGCCCACAGATACGCAGTATTTT.